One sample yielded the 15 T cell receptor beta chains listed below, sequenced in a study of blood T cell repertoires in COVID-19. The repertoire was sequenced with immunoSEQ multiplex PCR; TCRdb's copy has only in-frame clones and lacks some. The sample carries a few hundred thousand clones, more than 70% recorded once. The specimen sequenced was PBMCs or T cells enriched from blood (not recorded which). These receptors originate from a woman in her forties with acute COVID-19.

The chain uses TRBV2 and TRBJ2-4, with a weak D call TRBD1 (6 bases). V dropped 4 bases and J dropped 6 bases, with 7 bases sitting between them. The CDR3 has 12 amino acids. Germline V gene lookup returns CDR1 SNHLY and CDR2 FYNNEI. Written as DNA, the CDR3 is TGTGCCAGCAGTGTACAGGGAAACATTCAGTACTTC. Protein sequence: CASSVQGNIQYF.

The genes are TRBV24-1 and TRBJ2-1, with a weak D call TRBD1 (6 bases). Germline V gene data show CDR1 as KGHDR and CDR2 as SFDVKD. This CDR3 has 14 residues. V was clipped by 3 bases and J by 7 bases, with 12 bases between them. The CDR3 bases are TGTGCCACCAGTGATCACCTTACAGGGAATGAGCAGTTCTTC. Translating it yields CATSDHLTGNEQFF.

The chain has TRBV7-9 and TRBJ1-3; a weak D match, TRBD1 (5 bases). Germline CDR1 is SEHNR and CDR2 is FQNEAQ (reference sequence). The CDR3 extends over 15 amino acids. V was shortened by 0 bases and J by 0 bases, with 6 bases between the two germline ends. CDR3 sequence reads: CASSLAQGSGNTIYF. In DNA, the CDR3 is TGTGCCAGCAGCTTAGCGCAGGGCTCTGGAAACACCATATATTTT.

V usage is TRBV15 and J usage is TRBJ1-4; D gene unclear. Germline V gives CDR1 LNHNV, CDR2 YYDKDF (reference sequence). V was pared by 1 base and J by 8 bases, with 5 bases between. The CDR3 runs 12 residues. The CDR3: CATSRAVEKLFF. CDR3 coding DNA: TGTGCCACCAGCAGAGCCGTAGAAAAACTGTTTTTT.

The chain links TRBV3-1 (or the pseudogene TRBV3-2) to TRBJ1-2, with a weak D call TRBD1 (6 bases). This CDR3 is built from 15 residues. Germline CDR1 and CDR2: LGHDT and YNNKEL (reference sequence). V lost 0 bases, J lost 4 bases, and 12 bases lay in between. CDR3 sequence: CASSQDVARGYGYTF. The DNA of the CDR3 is TGTGCCAGCAGCCAAGATGTTGCCAGGGGCTATGGCTACACCTTC.

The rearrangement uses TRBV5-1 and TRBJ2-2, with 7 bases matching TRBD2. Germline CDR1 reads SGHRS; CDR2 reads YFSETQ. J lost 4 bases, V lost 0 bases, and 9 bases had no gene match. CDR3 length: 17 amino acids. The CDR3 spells CASSLGRRERVTGELFF. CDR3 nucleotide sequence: TGCGCCAGCAGCTTGGGCCGGCGGGAGAGGGTCACCGGGGAGCTGTTTTTT.

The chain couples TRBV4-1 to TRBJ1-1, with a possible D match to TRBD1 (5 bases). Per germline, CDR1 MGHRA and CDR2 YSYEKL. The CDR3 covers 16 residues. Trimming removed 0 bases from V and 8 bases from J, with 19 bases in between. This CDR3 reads CASSQDSRQGINEAFF. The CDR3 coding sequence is TGCGCCAGCAGCCAAGATTCTCGTCAGGGTATTAACGAAGCTTTCTTT.

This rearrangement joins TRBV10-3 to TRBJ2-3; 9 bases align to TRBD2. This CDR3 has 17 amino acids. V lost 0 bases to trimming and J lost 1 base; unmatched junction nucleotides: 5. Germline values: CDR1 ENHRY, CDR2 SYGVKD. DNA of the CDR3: TGTGCCATCAGTGAGTCCTTGGCGGGGGGGCGCACAGATACGCAGTATTTT. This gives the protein CAISESLAGGRTDTQYF.

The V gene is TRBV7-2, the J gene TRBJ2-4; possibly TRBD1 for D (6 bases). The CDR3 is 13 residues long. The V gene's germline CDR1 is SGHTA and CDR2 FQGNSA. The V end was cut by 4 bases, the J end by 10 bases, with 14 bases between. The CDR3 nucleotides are TGTGCCAGCAGCTCCGCACAGGGTGGGATTCAGTACTTC. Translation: CASSSAQGGIQYF.

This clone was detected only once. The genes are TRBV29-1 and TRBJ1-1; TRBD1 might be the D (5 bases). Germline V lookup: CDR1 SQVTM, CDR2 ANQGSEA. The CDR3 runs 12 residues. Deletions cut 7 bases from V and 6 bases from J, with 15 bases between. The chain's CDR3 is CSAGDSFAEAFF. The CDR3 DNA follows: TGCAGCGCCGGTGACAGCTTTGCTGAAGCTTTCTTT.

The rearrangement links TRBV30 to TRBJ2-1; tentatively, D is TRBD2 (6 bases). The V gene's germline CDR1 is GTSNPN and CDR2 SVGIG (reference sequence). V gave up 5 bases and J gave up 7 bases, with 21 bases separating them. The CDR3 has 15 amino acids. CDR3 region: CAWGPGGPGKNEQFF. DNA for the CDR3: TGTGCCTGGGGCCCCGGAGGGCCAGGGAAGAATGAGCAGTTCTTC.

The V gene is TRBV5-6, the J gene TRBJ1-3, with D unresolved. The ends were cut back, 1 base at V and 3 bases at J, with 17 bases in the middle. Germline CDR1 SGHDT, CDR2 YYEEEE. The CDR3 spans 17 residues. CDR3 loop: CASSLRWGGRGGNTIYF. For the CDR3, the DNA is TGTGCCAGCAGCTTGCGTTGGGGAGGAAGAGGTGGAAACACCATATATTTT.

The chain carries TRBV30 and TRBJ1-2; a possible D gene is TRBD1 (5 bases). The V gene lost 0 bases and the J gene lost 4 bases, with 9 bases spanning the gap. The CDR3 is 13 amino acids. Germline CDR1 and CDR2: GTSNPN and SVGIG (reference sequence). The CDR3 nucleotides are TGTGCCTGGAGTGTAGGGCAGGGCTATGGCTACACCTTC. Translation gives CAWSVGQGYGYTF. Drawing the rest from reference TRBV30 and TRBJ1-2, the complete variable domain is SQTIHQWPATLVQPVGSPLSLECTVEGTSNPNLYWYRQAAGRGLQLLFYSVGIGQISSEVPQNLSASRPQDRQFILSSKKLLLSDSGFYLCAWSVGQGYGYTFGSGTRLTVV.

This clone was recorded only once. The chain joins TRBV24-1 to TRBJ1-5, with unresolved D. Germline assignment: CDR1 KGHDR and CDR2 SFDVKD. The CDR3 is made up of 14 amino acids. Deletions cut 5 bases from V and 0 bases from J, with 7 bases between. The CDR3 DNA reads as TGTGCCACCAGTGGAGGCTTTAGCAATCAGCCCCAGCATTTT. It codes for CATSGGFSNQPQHF.

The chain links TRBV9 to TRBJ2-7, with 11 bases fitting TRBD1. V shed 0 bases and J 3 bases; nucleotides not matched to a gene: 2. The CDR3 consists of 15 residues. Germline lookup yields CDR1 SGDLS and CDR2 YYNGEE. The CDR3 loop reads CASSVGGQGVYEQYF. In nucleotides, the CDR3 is TGTGCCAGCAGCGTAGGGGGACAGGGGGTCTACGAGCAGTACTTC.